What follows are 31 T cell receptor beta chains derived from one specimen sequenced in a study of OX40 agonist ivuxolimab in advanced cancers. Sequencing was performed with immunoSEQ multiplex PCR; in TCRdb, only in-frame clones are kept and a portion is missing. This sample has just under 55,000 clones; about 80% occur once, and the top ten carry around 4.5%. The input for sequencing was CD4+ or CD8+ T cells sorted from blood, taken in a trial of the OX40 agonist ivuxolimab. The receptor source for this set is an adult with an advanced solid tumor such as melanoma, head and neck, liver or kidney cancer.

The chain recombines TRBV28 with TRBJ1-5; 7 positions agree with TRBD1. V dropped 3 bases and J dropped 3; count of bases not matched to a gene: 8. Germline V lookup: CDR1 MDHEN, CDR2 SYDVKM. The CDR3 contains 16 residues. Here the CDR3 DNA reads TGTGCCAGCAGTTTCTTCCCGACAGGGATCAATCAGCCCCAGCATTTT. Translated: CASSFFPTGINQPQHF.

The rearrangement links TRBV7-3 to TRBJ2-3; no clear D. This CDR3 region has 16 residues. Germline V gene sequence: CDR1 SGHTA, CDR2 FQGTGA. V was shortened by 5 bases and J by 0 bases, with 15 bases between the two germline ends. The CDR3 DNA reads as TGTGCCAGCAGCCCACGGCAATTTTCTAGCACAGATACGCAGTATTTT. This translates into CASSPRQFSSTDTQYF.

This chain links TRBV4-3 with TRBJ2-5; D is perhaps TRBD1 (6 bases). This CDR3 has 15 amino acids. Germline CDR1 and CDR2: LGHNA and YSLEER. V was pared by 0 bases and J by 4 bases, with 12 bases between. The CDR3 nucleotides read TGCGCCAGCAGCCAAGATTTGGGGGCGGGAGAGACCCAGTACTTC. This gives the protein CASSQDLGAGETQYF.

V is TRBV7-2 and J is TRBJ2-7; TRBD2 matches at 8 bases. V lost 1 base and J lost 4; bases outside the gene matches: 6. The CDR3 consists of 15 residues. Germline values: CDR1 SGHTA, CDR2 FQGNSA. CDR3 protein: CASSLGTSMQYEQYF. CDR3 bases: TGTGCCAGCAGCTTAGGGACTAGCATGCAGTACGAGCAGTACTTC.

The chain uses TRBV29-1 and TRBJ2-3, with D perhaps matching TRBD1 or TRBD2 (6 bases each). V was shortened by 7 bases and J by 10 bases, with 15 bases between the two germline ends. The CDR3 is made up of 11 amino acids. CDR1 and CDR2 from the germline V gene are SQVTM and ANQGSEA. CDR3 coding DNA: TGCAGCGCCGGGACTCCAGGGGCGCAGTATTTT. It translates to CSAGTPGAQYF.

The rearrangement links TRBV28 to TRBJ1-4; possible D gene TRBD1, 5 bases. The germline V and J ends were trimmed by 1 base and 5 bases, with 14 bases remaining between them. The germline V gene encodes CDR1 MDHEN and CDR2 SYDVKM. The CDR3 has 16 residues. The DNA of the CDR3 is TGTGCCAGCAGTTTATATTTCGAGGGGATAAATGAAAAACTGTTTTTT. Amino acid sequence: CASSLYFEGINEKLFF. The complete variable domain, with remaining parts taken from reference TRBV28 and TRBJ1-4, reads DVKVTQSSRYLVKRTGEKVFLECVQDMDHENMFWYRQDPGLGLRLIYFSYDVKMKEKGDIPEGYSVSREKKERFSLILESASTNQTSMYLCASSLYFEGINEKLFFGSGTQLSVL.

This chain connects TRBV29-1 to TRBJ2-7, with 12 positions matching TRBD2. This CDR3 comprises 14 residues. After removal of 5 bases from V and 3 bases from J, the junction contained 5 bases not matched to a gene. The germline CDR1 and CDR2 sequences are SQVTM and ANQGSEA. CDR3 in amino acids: CSVNGLAGIYEQYF. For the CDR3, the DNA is TGCAGCGTTAACGGACTAGCGGGAATCTACGAGCAGTACTTC.

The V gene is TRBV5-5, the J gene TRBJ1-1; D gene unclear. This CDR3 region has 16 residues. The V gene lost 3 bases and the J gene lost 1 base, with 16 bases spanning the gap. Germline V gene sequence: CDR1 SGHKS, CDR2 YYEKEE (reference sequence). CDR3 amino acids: CASSSLWRDQNTEAFF. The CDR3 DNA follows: TGTGCCAGCAGCTCCCTGTGGAGGGATCAGAACACTGAAGCTTTCTTT.

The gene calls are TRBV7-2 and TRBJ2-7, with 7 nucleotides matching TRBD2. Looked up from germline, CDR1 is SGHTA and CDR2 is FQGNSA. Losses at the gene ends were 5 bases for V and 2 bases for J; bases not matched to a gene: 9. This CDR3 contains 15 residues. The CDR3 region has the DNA TGTGCCAGCAGCAAGCTAGCGGTCGGTGCCTACGAGCAGTACTTC. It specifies CASSKLAVGAYEQYF.

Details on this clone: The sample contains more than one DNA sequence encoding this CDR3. CDR3 nucleotide sequence: TGTGCCAGCCGGACCGAGAATGAAAAACTGTTTTTT. It encodes CASRTENEKLFF. V gene TRBV7-2 combines with J gene TRBJ1-4; no reliable D call. The germline CDR1 and CDR2 sequences are SGHTA and FQGNSA. V was clipped by 8 bases and J by 5 bases, with 9 bases between them. CDR3 size: 12 residues.

DNA of the CDR3: TGTGCCAGCAGTCAAGGGGACCTCTCGCCCACCTTC. As protein: CASSQGDLSPTF. The rearrangement uses TRBV6-6 and TRBJ1-2; TRBD1 is a possible D gene (5 bases). This CDR3 contains 12 residues. CDR1 and CDR2 (germline): MNHNY, SVGAGI (reference sequence). The ends were cut back, 5 bases at V and 13 bases at J, with 17 bases in the middle.

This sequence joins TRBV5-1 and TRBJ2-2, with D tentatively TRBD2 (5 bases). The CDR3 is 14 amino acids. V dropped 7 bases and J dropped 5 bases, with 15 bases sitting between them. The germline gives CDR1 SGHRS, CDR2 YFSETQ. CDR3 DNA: TGCGCCAGCTCCGCGTCGGGGTGGACCGGGGAGCTGTTTTTT. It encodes CASSASGWTGELFF.

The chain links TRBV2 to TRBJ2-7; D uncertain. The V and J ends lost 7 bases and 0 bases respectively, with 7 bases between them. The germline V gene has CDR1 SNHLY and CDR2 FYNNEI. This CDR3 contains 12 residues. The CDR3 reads CASNILSYEQYF. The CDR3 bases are TGTGCCAGCAACATCCTCTCCTACGAGCAGTACTTC.

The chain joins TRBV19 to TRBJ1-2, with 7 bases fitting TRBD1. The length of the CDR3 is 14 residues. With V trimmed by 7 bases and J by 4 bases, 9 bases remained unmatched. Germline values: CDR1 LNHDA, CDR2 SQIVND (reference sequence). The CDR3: CASKAGGIGYGYTF. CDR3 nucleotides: TGTGCCAGTAAAGCAGGGGGTATTGGCTATGGCTACACCTTC.

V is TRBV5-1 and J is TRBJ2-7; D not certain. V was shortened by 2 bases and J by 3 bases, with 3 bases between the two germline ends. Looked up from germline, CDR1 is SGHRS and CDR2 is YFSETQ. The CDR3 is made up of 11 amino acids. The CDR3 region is CASSFGYEQYF. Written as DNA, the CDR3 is TGCGCCAGCAGCTTCGGCTACGAGCAGTACTTC.

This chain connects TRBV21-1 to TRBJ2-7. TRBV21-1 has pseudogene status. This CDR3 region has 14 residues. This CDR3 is CASSNRDGSYEQYF. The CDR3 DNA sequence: TGTGCCAGCAGCAACCGGGACGGCTCCTACGAGCAGTACTTC.

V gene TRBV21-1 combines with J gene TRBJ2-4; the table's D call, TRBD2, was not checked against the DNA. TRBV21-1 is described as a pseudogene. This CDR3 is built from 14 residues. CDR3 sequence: CASSPDGRENIQYF. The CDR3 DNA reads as TGTGCCAGCAGCCCGGACGGGAGAGAAAACATTCAGTACTTC.

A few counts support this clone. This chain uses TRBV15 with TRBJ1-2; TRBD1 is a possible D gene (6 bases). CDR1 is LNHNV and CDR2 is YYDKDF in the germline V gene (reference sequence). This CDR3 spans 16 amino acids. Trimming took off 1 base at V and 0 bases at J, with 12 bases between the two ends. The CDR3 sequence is CATSRAGTLANYGYTF. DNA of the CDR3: TGTGCCACCAGCAGAGCCGGGACACTCGCTAACTATGGCTACACCTTC.

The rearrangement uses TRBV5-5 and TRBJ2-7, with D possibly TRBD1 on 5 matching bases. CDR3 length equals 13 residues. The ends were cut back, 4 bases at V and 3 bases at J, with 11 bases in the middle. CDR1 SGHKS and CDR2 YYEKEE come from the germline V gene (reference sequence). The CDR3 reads CASSTSQVYEQYF. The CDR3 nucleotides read TGTGCCAGCAGCACGTCACAGGTCTACGAGCAGTACTTC.

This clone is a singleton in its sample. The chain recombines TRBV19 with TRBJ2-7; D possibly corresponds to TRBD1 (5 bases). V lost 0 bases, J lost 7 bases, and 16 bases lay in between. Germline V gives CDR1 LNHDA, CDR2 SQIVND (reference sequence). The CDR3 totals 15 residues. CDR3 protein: CASSIDVRTPREQYF. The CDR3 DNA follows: TGTGCCAGTAGTATAGATGTTAGGACACCGAGAGAGCAGTACTTC.

The DNA for the CDR3 is TGTGCCACCAGCAGAGGAAGCCTTGAAAGGCGACTGTTTTTT. It codes for CATSRGSLERRLFF. The chain joins TRBV15 to TRBJ1-4; D is unresolved. The V and J ends lost 1 base and 13 bases respectively, with 16 bases between them. Germline loops: CDR1 LNHNV, CDR2 YYDKDF (reference sequence). The CDR3 spans 14 residues.

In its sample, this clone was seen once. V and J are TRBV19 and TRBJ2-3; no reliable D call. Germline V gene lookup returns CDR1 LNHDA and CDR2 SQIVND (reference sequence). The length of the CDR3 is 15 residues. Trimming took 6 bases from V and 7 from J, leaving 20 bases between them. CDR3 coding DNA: TGTGCCAGTAGCTACGACCAGACCCAGACTTATACGCAGTATTTT. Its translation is CASSYDQTQTYTQYF.

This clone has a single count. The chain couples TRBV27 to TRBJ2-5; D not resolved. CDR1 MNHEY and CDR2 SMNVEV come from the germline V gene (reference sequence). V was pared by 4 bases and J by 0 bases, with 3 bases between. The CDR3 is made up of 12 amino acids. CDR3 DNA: TGTGCCAGCAGTTCATACCAAGAGACCCAGTACTTC. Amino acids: CASSSYQETQYF.

In DNA, the CDR3 is TGTGCCAGCAGCATCGGGGGCCTTGGGGCCAACGTCCTGACTTTC. It specifies CASSIGGLGANVLTF. The chain carries TRBV11-2 and TRBJ2-6; tentatively, D is TRBD1 or TRBD2 (6 bases each). The V gene lost 5 bases and the J gene lost 3 bases, with 11 bases spanning the gap. The germline gives CDR1 SGHAT, CDR2 FQNNGV. This CDR3 is built from 15 residues.

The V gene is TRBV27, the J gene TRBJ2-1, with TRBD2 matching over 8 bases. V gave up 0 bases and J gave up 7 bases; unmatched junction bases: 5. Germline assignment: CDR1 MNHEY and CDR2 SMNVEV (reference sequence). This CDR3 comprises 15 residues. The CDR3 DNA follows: TGTGCCAGCAGTTTATCGAGGCGGGGGGCTAATGAGCAGTTCTTC. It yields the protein CASSLSRRGANEQFF.

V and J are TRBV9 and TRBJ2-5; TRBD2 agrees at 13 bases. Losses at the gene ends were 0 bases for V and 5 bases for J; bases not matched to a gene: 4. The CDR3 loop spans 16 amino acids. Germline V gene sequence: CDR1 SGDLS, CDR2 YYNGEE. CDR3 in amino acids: CASSVGLAGGWETQYF. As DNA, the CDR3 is TGTGCCAGCAGCGTAGGACTAGCGGGAGGTTGGGAGACCCAGTACTTC.

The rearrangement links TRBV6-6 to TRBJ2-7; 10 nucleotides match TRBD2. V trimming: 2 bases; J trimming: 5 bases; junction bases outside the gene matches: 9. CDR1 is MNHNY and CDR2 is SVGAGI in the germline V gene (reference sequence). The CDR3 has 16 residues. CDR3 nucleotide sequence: TGTGCCAGCAGTTACAATCGAGCGGGGGGGGGCCACGAGCAGTACTTC. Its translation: CASSYNRAGGGHEQYF.

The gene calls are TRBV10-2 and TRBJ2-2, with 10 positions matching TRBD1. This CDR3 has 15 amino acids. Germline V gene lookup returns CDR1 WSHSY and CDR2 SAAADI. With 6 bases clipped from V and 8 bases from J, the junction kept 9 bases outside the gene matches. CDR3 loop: CASSPGQGKTGELFF. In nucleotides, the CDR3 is TGCGCCAGCAGCCCGGGACAGGGGAAAACAGGGGAGCTGTTTTTT.

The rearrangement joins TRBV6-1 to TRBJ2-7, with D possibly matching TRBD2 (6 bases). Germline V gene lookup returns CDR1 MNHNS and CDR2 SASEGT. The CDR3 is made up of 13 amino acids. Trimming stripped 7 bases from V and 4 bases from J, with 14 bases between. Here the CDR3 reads CASTRDWGYEQYF. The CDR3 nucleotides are TGTGCCAGCACCAGGGACTGGGGTTACGAGCAGTACTTC.

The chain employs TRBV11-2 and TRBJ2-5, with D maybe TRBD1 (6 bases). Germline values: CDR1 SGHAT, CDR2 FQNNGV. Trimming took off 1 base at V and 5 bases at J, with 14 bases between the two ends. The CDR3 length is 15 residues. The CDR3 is CASSLAGTRTETQYF. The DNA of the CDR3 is TGTGCCAGCAGCTTAGCCGGGACAAGAACGGAGACCCAGTACTTC.

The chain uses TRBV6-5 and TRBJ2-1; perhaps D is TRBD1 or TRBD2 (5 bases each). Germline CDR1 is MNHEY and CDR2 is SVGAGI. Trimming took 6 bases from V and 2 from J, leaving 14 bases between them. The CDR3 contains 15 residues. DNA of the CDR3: TGTGCCAGCAGCAGGGACGGAGACCCCTACAATGAGCAGTTCTTC. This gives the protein CASSRDGDPYNEQFF.